Listed below are T cell receptor beta chains from one sample, sequenced in a study of blood T cell repertoires in COVID-19. Repertoires were generated with immunoSEQ multiplex PCR, while TCRdb's copy carries only in-frame clones and drops some. Here the sample spans tens of thousands of clones, roughly 86% being singletons. The sample consisted of peripheral blood. The receptors were sampled from a woman aged 45-65 years with active or convalescent COVID-19. CDR3s include the opening cysteine and the closing phenylalanine or tryptophan. The D gene is left open where the match is weak. Size is stated for part of the rows, as once, few or many counts, or as a class when the clone is expanded.

CDR3nt,CDR3aa,j_gene,d_gene,v_gene,abundance
TGTGCTAGCAGCTTGGCCAGATCCCACAATGAGCAGTTCTTC,CASSLARSHNEQFF,TRBJ2-1,.,TRBV7-7,.
TGTGCCAGCAGCTTACCAGGGTTCTCTGAAGCTTTCTTT,CASSLPGFSEAFF,TRBJ1-1,.,TRBV9,.
TGTGCTAGTGGTGACGACCGGACAGTACAATATGGCTACACCTTC,CASGDDRTVQYGYTF,TRBJ1-2,.,TRBV12-5,.
TGTGCCAGCTCACCTCGGACAGGGGGAGACTATGGCTACACCTTC,CASSPRTGGDYGYTF,TRBJ1-2,TRBD1,TRBV18,.
TGTGCCAGCAGTGAAAGTGGACAGGGGGCGCAGAATGGCTACACCTTC,CASSESGQGAQNGYTF,TRBJ1-2,TRBD1,TRBV2,.
TGCGCCAGCAGTCAATCGATTTATCCCACAGGGGGTACTGAAGCTTTCTTT,CASSQSIYPTGGTEAFF,TRBJ1-1,TRBD1,TRBV23-1,.
TGTGCCAGCTCACTTCGGACAGGGGGGGACACCGGGGAGCTGTTTTTT,CASSLRTGGDTGELFF,TRBJ2-2,TRBD1,TRBV18,once
TGTGCCATCAGCCCCCTCCAGGGGAACTATGGCTACACCTTC,CAISPLQGNYGYTF,TRBJ1-2,.,TRBV10-3,.
TGTGCCAGCAGCTCTACGAACTCGGGAAACACCATATATTTT,CASSSTNSGNTIYF,TRBJ1-3,.,TRBV11-2,.
TGTGCCAGCAAAAGACAGGGTTTCTATGGCTACACCTTC,CASKRQGFYGYTF,TRBJ1-2,TRBD1,TRBV5-4,few
TGCGCCAGCAGCCCGCGCCAAGGGACAGCCTACGAGCAGTACTTC,CASSPRQGTAYEQYF,TRBJ2-7,TRBD1,TRBV5-1,.
TGTGCCAGCAGTGAACAGGGGAACACTGAAGCTTTCTTT,CASSEQGNTEAFF,TRBJ1-1,.,TRBV6-4,.
TGTGCCAGCAGTTCCCCCCCGGGGGACTATGGCTACACCTTC,CASSSPPGDYGYTF,TRBJ1-2,.,TRBV6-2/TRBV6-3,.
TGTGCCAGCTCACCACCGGGTGGGAGGCCCTACAATGAGCAGTTCTTC,CASSPPGGRPYNEQFF,TRBJ2-1,.,TRBV18,.
TGTGCCAGCAGCTTAACAGGCGGGATCTCCTACGAGCAGTACTTC,CASSLTGGISYEQYF,TRBJ2-7,.,TRBV7-9,.
TGTGCCAGCAGTGTAGCAGTGAACACTGAAGCTTTCTTT,CASSVAVNTEAFF,TRBJ1-1,.,TRBV25-1,.
TGTGCCAGCAGTTACGTAGCGGGGGCCTTTCGCGGGCAGTTCTTC,CASSYVAGAFRGQFF,TRBJ2-1,TRBD2,TRBV6-2/TRBV6-3,.
TGTGCCAGCAGTTCCGGACTAGCGGGACTCTACGAGCAGTACTTC,CASSSGLAGLYEQYF,TRBJ2-7,TRBD2,TRBV6-5,once
TGTGCCAGCAGCTTGGGACTAGCGGGAGCGACAAACATTCAGTACTTC,CASSLGLAGATNIQYF,TRBJ2-4,TRBD2,TRBV5-6,.
TGTGCCAGCAGCGTAGATGCAGGCACCCGCACAGATACGCAGTATTTT,CASSVDAGTRTDTQYF,TRBJ2-3,.,TRBV9,.
TGTGCCAGCTCACGGGGCGCCGCCCGAGAGACCCAGTACTTC,CASSRGAARETQYF,TRBJ2-5,.,TRBV18,.
TGTGCCAGCAGTTTATTCCCCGGGACTAGCAGGTTCGATGAGCAGTTCTTC,CASSLFPGTSRFDEQFF,TRBJ2-1,TRBD2,TRBV27,.
TGTGCCAGCAGCCCAGGACGGAGGAGCTCCTACGAGCAGTACTTC,CASSPGRRSSYEQYF,TRBJ2-7,.,TRBV13,.
TGTGCCAGCAGCAAAGATGGGGTGTCCATGGGGCGCGAGCAGTACTTC,CASSKDGVSMGREQYF,TRBJ2-7,.,TRBV9,.
TGTGCCACCTTCGGGGGAGCGGGAGGTGAGACCCAGTACTTC,CATFGGAGGETQYF,TRBJ2-5,TRBD2,TRBV10-3,.
TGTGCCAGCAGCTCTACATTGGGGACAGGGGATGGCTACACCTTC,CASSSTLGTGDGYTF,TRBJ1-2,TRBD1,TRBV13,.